The T cell receptor beta chain described here comes from a study of cytotoxic CD8 clonotypes in ibrutinib-treated CLL. Overall study context: Investigators reported approximately 25 partial and 2 complete responses; after median around 6 years, approximately 15 patients remained remitted and 12 progressed.

The table came from immunoSEQ multiplex PCR; TCRdb's copy has only in-frame clones and leaves some out. Of about 150,000 clones in the sample, 79% are singletons; the top ten hold around 13%. Germline CDR1 MDHEN, CDR2 SYDVKM. The CDR3 spans 13 residues. Trimming cost V 6 bases and J 5 bases; bases outside gene matches: 5. The gene calls are TRBV28 and TRBJ2-5, with 8 bases fitting TRBD2. This sequence originates from a human donor with chronic lymphocytic leukemia. The source was PBMCs, collected after 12 months of ibrutinib treatment. CDR3 protein: CASRSGGRETQYF. The CDR3 coding sequence is TGTGCCAGCAGATCGGGGGGGCGGGAGACCCAGTACTTC.